Below, 17 T cell receptor beta chains from the same sample are listed, as sequenced in a study of T cells in Graves' hyperthyroidism and ophthalmopathy. TCR beta CDR3 region amplification was performed from RNA transcripts. With the HTBI primer set, the TCR CDR3 went through a first round of RT-PCR. MiXCR was run by TCRdb on the multiplex PCR reads, yielding one entry per CDR3 protein. The table records roughly 740,000 distinct CDR3 sequences, roughly 17% of them present only once. The sample consisted of blood. These receptors were obtained from a man between 18 and 35 years old with Graves' hyperthyroidism.

This clonotype was observed many times. This chain's CDR3 is CASSFGQAQETQYF. The CDR3 DNA follows: TGTGCCAGCAGTTTCGGCCAGGCCCAAGAGACCCAGTACTTC. This rearrangement joins TRBV28 to TRBJ2-5; D ambiguous. The germline V gene encodes CDR1 MDHEN and CDR2 SYDVKM. The CDR3 is made up of 14 amino acids. V shed 3 bases and J shed 1 base, with 9 bases lying between them.

Many counts were recorded for this clonotype. In DNA form, the CDR3 reads TGTGCCAGCAGTTACTCGTTCGGCGGCCAATACAATGAGCAGTTCTTC. Translated: CASSYSFGGQYNEQFF. This rearrangement joins TRBV6-5 to TRBJ2-1; D gene uncertain. This CDR3 has 16 amino acids. Germline CDR1 MNHEY, CDR2 SVGAGI. The V end was cut by 0 bases, the J end by 4 bases, with 13 bases between.

This clonotype was observed a handful of times. The V and J genes are TRBV6-5 and TRBJ2-4; tentatively, D is TRBD1 (5 bases). CDR3 length equals 16 residues. The germline V gene has CDR1 MNHEY and CDR2 SVGAGI. Between the trimmed V and J ends, which lost 0 bases and 0 bases, there was a span of 9 bases. In nucleotides, the CDR3 is TGTGCCAGCAGTTACTCGTTTCAGGGAGCCAAAAACATTCAGTACTTC. As protein: CASSYSFQGAKNIQYF.

This clonotype was detected only a few times. This chain joins TRBV4-2 and TRBJ2-7; 9 positions match TRBD2. J gave up 0 bases and V 5 bases, and 5 bases lay outside the gene matches. The CDR3 runs to 15 residues. CDR1 is LGHNA and CDR2 is YNFKEQ in the germline V gene. DNA for the CDR3: TGTGCCAGCAGCGATGGACTAGCGAGCTCCTACGAGCAGTACTTC. Protein sequence: CASSDGLASSYEQYF.

This clonotype was observed many times. The V call is TRBV11-3, the J call TRBJ2-5; weak D call: TRBD1 (6 bases). Germline values: CDR1 SGHNT, CDR2 YENEEA. Trimming cost V 7 bases and J 5 bases, with 17 bases left between them. The CDR3 consists of 14 residues. CDR3 in DNA: TGTGCCAGCACCAAGTGGGGGCAGGACGAGACCCAGTACTTC. This encodes CASTKWGQDETQYF.

This clonotype was detected ten times or more. The chain couples TRBV7-2 to TRBJ1-1; D gene ambiguous. Germline V CDR1 and CDR2: SGHTA, FQGNSA. V lost 0 bases, J lost 5 bases, and 10 bases lay in between. CDR3 length: 14 residues. The CDR3 nucleotides read TGTGCCAGCAGCTTAGCTCTTACGGGGACTGAAGCTTTCTTT. This sequence encodes CASSLALTGTEAFF.

The J gene is TRBJ1-4, the V gene TRBV12-3 or TRBV12-4; the D gene is possibly TRBD1 (5 bases). The CDR3 extends over 15 amino acids. V was clipped by 6 bases and J by 7 bases, with 18 bases between them. The CDR3 DNA follows: TGTGCCAGCAGAGATCAGGGCCTTGGGACTGAAAAACTGTTTTTT. It encodes CASRDQGLGTEKLFF.

This sequence joins TRBV9 and TRBJ2-7; unclear D gene. There are 14 residues in the CDR3. Germline CDR1 reads SGDLS; CDR2 reads YYNGEE. V was cut by 3 bases and J by 0 bases, with 10 bases left in between. The CDR3 region is CASSEGRTSYEQYF. The CDR3 nucleotides are TGTGCCAGCAGCGAGGGTAGGACCTCCTACGAGCAGTACTTC.

This clonotype has just a few counts. The V call is TRBV7-3, the J call TRBJ2-1; 9 bases are shared with TRBD1. The ends lost 5 bases at V and 2 bases at J; junction bases unmatched: 4. The CDR3 totals 15 residues. Germline values: CDR1 SGHTA, CDR2 FQGTGA. This chain's CDR3 is CASSVTGGTYNEQFF. In DNA, the CDR3 is TGTGCCAGCAGCGTGACAGGGGGGACCTACAATGAGCAGTTCTTC.

The V gene is TRBV7-2, the J gene TRBJ2-2; tentative D call: TRBD2 (5 bases). Germline V gene sequence: CDR1 SGHTA, CDR2 FQGNSA. V was trimmed by 2 bases and J by 4 bases, leaving 11 bases between them. CDR3 length: 15 residues. The CDR3, as DNA: TGTGCCAGCAGCTTAAGGGTAGCGCCCACCGGGGAGCTGTTTTTT. Residues: CASSLRVAPTGELFF.

This clonotype has ten or more counts. The chain has TRBV12-3 or TRBV12-4 and TRBJ2-6; D gene ambiguous. The CDR3 contains 15 residues. V lost 5 bases and J lost 2, with 10 bases in between. The CDR3 spells CASSDGGTGANVLTF. The DNA for the CDR3 is TGTGCCAGCAGTGACGGTGGCACTGGGGCCAACGTCCTGACTTTC.

The V and J genes are TRBV19 and TRBJ2-3; D is unresolved. The germline gives CDR1 LNHDA, CDR2 SQIVND (reference sequence). V lost 7 bases, J lost 8 bases, and 19 bases lay in between. The CDR3 has 14 residues. The DNA of the CDR3 is TGTGCCAGTAAGGAGACGGAAAGAATGGGTACGCAGTATTTT. Encoded protein: CASKETERMGTQYF.

This clonotype has a count of ten or more. In DNA form, the CDR3 reads TGTGCCAGCAGGATCCAGACAGGGACCCATGAGCAGTTCTTC. Protein: CASRIQTGTHEQFF. The rearrangement joins TRBV28 to TRBJ2-1; 7 bases fit TRBD1. The CDR3 is 14 amino acids. V gave up 6 bases and J gave up 8 bases; unmatched junction bases: 10. CDR1 and CDR2 from the germline V gene are MDHEN and SYDVKM. Looking up the rest from reference TRBV28 and TRBJ2-1 gives the full variable domain: DVKVTQSSRYLVKRTGEKVFLECVQDMDHENMFWYRQDPGLGLRLIYFSYDVKMKEKGDIPEGYSVSREKKERFSLILESASTNQTSMYLCASRIQTGTHEQFFGPGTRLTVL.

The sample holds a few counts of this clonotype. This chain connects TRBV4-2 to TRBJ2-7; possible D gene TRBD2, 6 bases. The germline gives CDR1 LGHNA, CDR2 YNFKEQ. The CDR3 extends over 13 amino acids. Trimming pared 3 bases from V and 5 bases from J, leaving 11 bases between. CDR3 sequence: CASSQGLANEQYF. In DNA, the CDR3 is TGTGCCAGCAGCCAGGGTCTAGCGAACGAGCAGTACTTC.

V gene TRBV7-2 combines with J gene TRBJ2-3, with 10 bases fitting TRBD2. With 5 bases clipped from V and 8 bases from J, the junction kept 13 bases outside the gene matches. The CDR3 covers 16 residues. The germline gives CDR1 SGHTA, CDR2 FQGNSA. The CDR3: CASSARPSGGAGTQYF. The DNA for the CDR3 is TGTGCCAGCAGCGCCCGGCCTAGCGGGGGAGCGGGTACGCAGTATTTT.

This clonotype was counted at least ten times. The CDR3 DNA sequence: TGTGCCATCAGTGAACCGGTCCCGACAGGGGGAGGTGAGCAGTACTTC. Its protein is CAISEPVPTGGGEQYF. The V gene is TRBV10-3, the J gene TRBJ2-7; 9 bases map to TRBD1. J lost 7 bases, V lost 3 bases, and 13 bases had no gene match. Germline V gene lookup returns CDR1 ENHRY and CDR2 SYGVKD. The CDR3 covers 16 residues.

This clonotype showed up just a few times. The rearrangement uses TRBV29-1 and TRBJ2-7; 12 bases are a match to TRBD2. V lost 4 bases to trimming and J lost 5 bases; unmatched junction nucleotides: 12. Germline CDR1 reads SQVTM; CDR2 reads ANQGSEA. The CDR3 consists of 16 residues. CDR3 in DNA: TGCAGCGTTGTGGTCCTAGCGGGAGGGCCCCCCGACGAGCAGTACTTC. Amino acid sequence: CSVVVLAGGPPDEQYF.